These 25 T cell receptor beta chains were all obtained from the same sample, sequenced in a study of T cell changes during pregnancy in multiple sclerosis (dated by TCRdb to between 2019 and 2020). The method was the immunoSEQ multiplex PCR assay. Sourced from immuneACCESS, this table was stored by TCRdb with only in-frame sequences that have V and J called. A share of the clones is absent; for the studies checked, an unresolved V gene accounts for under half, and the remainder has no known explanation. The sample contains 50,000 to 65,000 clones, about 96% of them found a single time. The ten largest account for roughly 2.5% of the sample. The sample in question was CD8+ T cells from peripheral blood mononuclear cells, obtained after pregnancy. Receptor source: a female donor with multiple sclerosis, enrolled in a pregnancy study.

The V gene is TRBV27, the J gene TRBJ2-3; 8 nucleotides match TRBD1. This CDR3 contains 14 residues. V lost 0 bases, J lost 5 bases, and 1 base stayed unmatched. Per the germline V gene, CDR1 is MNHEY and CDR2 is SMNVEV (reference sequence). CDR3 protein: CASSLSQGVDTQYF. CDR3 DNA: TGTGCCAGCAGTTTATCACAGGGGGTAGATACGCAGTATTTT.

V usage is TRBV7-9 and J usage is TRBJ2-1; possible D gene TRBD1, 5 bases. Trimming took 5 bases from V and 0 from J, leaving 14 bases between them. The CDR3 has 16 residues. CDR1 and CDR2 from the germline V gene are SEHNR and FQNEAQ (reference sequence). The CDR3 DNA is TGTGCCAGCAGCCGCGGCAGGGCAAGCTCCTACAATGAGCAGTTCTTC. Translated: CASSRGRASSYNEQFF.

This clone has just one count. This rearrangement joins TRBV4-2 to TRBJ2-7; D remains ambiguous. Trimming shortened V by 0 bases and J by 1 base, and 4 bases separated the two germline ends. The CDR3 sequence is 13 residues long. In germline, CDR1 is LGHNA, CDR2 YNFKEQ. CDR3 residues: CASSQELSYEQYF. DNA of the CDR3: TGTGCCAGCAGCCAAGAACTATCCTACGAGCAGTACTTC.

CDR3 sequence (DNA): TGTGCCAGCAGCTTACCACCGGGACAGATGACTGAAGCTTTCTTT. Amino acid sequence: CASSLPPGQMTEAFF. The chain combines TRBV5-4 with TRBJ1-1; TRBD1 matches at 7 bases. The CDR3 has 15 residues. Germline V lookup: CDR1 SGHNT, CDR2 YYREEE (reference sequence). The junction had 9 bases not matched to a gene; V was cut back by 2 bases and J by 5 bases.

The chain couples TRBV9 to TRBJ2-1; 9 bases are shared with TRBD2. The CDR3 covers 14 residues. Germline trimming cut 5 bases from V and 6 bases from J; bases unmatched to any gene: 6. Germline CDR1 and CDR2: SGDLS and YYNGEE. CDR3 in DNA: TGTGCCAGCAGTTTAGCGGGAGAAGGCAATGAGCAGTTCTTC. Its translation: CASSLAGEGNEQFF. The whole variable domain, remainder taken from reference TRBV9 and TRBJ2-1, is DSGVTQTPKHLITATGQRVTLRCSPRSGDLSVYWYQQSLDQGLQFLIQYYNGEERAKGNILERFSAQQFPDLHSELNLSSLELGDSALYFCASSLAGEGNEQFFGPGTRLTVL.

The chain joins TRBV7-9 to TRBJ2-1, with TRBD2 matching 11 bases. The CDR3 totals 16 residues. Unmatched junction bases numbered 7, after V lost 5 bases and J lost 4 bases. Germline V gene lookup returns CDR1 SEHNR and CDR2 FQNEAQ (reference sequence). The CDR3 is CASSTLAGGPYNEQFF. The CDR3 DNA reads TGTGCCAGCAGCACCCTAGCGGGAGGCCCATACAATGAGCAGTTCTTC.

V gene TRBV19 combines with J gene TRBJ2-5, with D uncertain. Germline V gives CDR1 LNHDA, CDR2 SQIVND (reference sequence). Between the trimmed V and J ends, which lost 8 bases and 2 bases, there was a span of 6 bases. This CDR3 is built from 11 residues. The CDR3 bases are TGTGCCAGTGCAGGACAAGAGACCCAGTACTTC. Amino acid sequence: CASAGQETQYF.

The V and J genes are TRBV7-2 and TRBJ2-2; weak D call: TRBD1 (5 bases). V was clipped by 4 bases and J by 2 bases, with 17 bases between them. In germline, CDR1 is SGHTA, CDR2 FQGNSA. The CDR3 has 17 amino acids. The CDR3 protein is CASSYNPRRANTGELFF. The CDR3 nucleotides are TGTGCCAGCAGCTACAACCCCCGCAGGGCTAACACCGGGGAGCTGTTTTTT. Full variable domain (outside the CDR3, taken from reference TRBV7-2 and TRBJ2-2): GAGVSQSPSNKVTEKGKDVELRCDPISGHTALYWYRQSLGQGLEFLIYFQGNSAPDKSGLPSDRFSAERTGGSVSTLTIQRTQQEDSAVYLCASSYNPRRANTGELFFGEGSRLTVL.

The gene calls are TRBV7-9 and TRBJ2-7; 10 nucleotides agree with TRBD2. Per the germline V gene, CDR1 is SEHNR and CDR2 is FQNEAQ (reference sequence). This CDR3 region has 15 residues. Trimming at V came to 3 bases and at J to 6 bases, leaving 8 bases not matched to a gene. This CDR3 reads CASSLVGLAVPEQYF. Here the CDR3 DNA reads TGTGCCAGCAGCTTGGTAGGACTAGCGGTACCCGAGCAGTACTTC.

The chain is built from TRBV7-3 and TRBJ2-5; weak D call: TRBD2 (7 bases). Trimming cost V 6 bases and J 5 bases, with 16 bases left between them. The CDR3 extends over 14 amino acids. The germline CDR1 and CDR2 sequences are SGHTA and FQGTGA. CDR3 coding DNA: TGTGCCAGCAGTTGGGGGGGCCCCCGGGAGACCCAGTACTTC. It encodes CASSWGGPRETQYF.

This clone occurred once. The V and J genes are TRBV28 and TRBJ1-2; 10 bases are shared with TRBD1. The CDR3 length is 13 residues. The ends lost 5 bases at V and 7 bases at J; junction bases unmatched: 4. The germline CDR1 and CDR2 sequences are MDHEN and SYDVKM. CDR3 bases: TGTGCCAGCAGTACCGGGACAGGGGTTGGCTACACCTTC. Translated, it gives CASSTGTGVGYTF.

The rearrangement joins TRBV5-8 to TRBJ2-7; 8 bases agree with TRBD2. The CDR3 runs to 17 residues. With 4 bases clipped from V and 1 base from J, the junction kept 13 bases outside the gene matches. Germline V gene data show CDR1 as SGHTS and CDR2 as YDEGEE. The CDR3 DNA sequence: TGTGCCAGCAGCCCTGGACTAGCAGTTCATTTTTCCTACGAGCAGTACTTC. Its translation: CASSPGLAVHFSYEQYF.

V is TRBV20-1 and J is TRBJ2-1; D is ambiguous. Deletions cut 5 bases from V and 13 bases from J, with 15 bases between. The CDR3 covers 11 residues. Germline CDR1 DFQATT, CDR2 SNEGSKA (reference sequence). The DNA of the CDR3 is TGCAGTGCTCCTGTACGAGAGAGTCAGTTCTTC. Encoded protein: CSAPVRESQFF.

Details on this clone: Within the sample, other DNA sequences also encode this same CDR3. The chain recombines TRBV28 with TRBJ2-7, with D tentatively TRBD1 (5 bases). Germline-derived CDR1 and CDR2 are MDHEN and SYDVKM. The CDR3 consists of 12 residues. Trimming took off 2 bases at V and 3 bases at J, with 5 bases between the two ends. As DNA, the CDR3 is TGTGCCAGCAGTTTAACAGGCTACGAGCAGTACTTC. Amino acids: CASSLTGYEQYF.

DNA of the CDR3: TGTGCCAGCAGCCACCCCCTGGGGCGGGACCGTTACAATGAGCAGTTCTTC. It translates to CASSHPLGRDRYNEQFF. The chain carries TRBV14 and TRBJ2-1; D is perhaps TRBD2 (6 bases). This CDR3 region has 17 residues. Germline V gene data show CDR1 as SGHDN and CDR2 as FVKESK. V lost 3 bases and J 4 bases, leaving 19 bases between the germline ends.

The chain joins TRBV5-5 to TRBJ1-5; the match to TRBD1 covers 9 bases. Per germline, CDR1 SGHKS and CDR2 YYEKEE (reference sequence). The CDR3 is 14 residues long. Unmatched junction bases numbered 2, after V lost 2 bases and J lost 5 bases. The CDR3 DNA is TGTGCCAGCAGCTTATGGACAGGGGATCAGCCCCAGCATTTT. This gives the protein CASSLWTGDQPQHF.

This clone has only one observation. The V call is TRBV5-5, the J call TRBJ2-3, with 7 bases fitting TRBD2. Germline CDR1 SGHKS, CDR2 YYEKEE (reference sequence). The J segment lost 6 bases and the V segment lost 7 bases, leaving 14 bases of the junction unmatched. The CDR3 sequence is 15 residues long. CDR3 amino acids: CASGDGLEQVDTQYF. CDR3 DNA sequence: TGTGCCAGCGGAGATGGACTAGAGCAAGTGGATACGCAGTATTTT.

The chain combines TRBV9 with TRBJ2-1; 7 positions match TRBD2. Germline V gives CDR1 SGDLS, CDR2 YYNGEE. The junction had 11 bases not matched to a gene; V was cut back by 0 bases and J by 2 bases. The CDR3 runs 18 residues. The CDR3 is CASSVGDTGAGTYNEQFF. CDR3 DNA: TGTGCCAGCAGCGTAGGTGACACGGGAGCGGGGACCTACAATGAGCAGTTCTTC.

V and J are TRBV11-2 and TRBJ2-1; 12 bases match TRBD2. Germline assignment: CDR1 SGHAT and CDR2 FQNNGV. This CDR3 has 16 residues. Unmatched junction bases numbered 6, after V lost 5 bases and J lost 4 bases. The CDR3 loop is CASSLRTSGKYNEQFF. CDR3 bases: TGTGCCAGCAGCCTTCGGACTAGCGGGAAGTACAATGAGCAGTTCTTC.

V and J are TRBV4-3 and TRBJ2-5; maybe TRBD1 (5 bases). Germline V lookup: CDR1 LGHNA, CDR2 YSLEER. The CDR3 totals 15 residues. V was cut by 0 bases and J by 5 bases, with 13 bases left in between. In nucleotides, the CDR3 is TGCGCCAGCAGCCAAGATGGGGCTCCTGTGGAGACCCAGTACTTC. Translation gives CASSQDGAPVETQYF.

This sequence joins TRBV29-1 and TRBJ2-7; 10 nucleotides match TRBD1. V dropped 1 base and J dropped 4; count of bases not matched to a gene: 1. This CDR3 spans 13 amino acids. Per germline, CDR1 SQVTM and CDR2 ANQGSEA. CDR3 loop: CSVEVGQGYEQYF. The CDR3 DNA reads as TGCAGCGTTGAAGTGGGACAGGGGTACGAGCAGTACTTC.

This clone was observed a single time. This chain connects TRBV19 to TRBJ1-5; no clear D gene. V was shortened by 2 bases and J by 0 bases, with 8 bases between the two germline ends. The CDR3 length is 15 residues. Germline V gene data show CDR1 as LNHDA and CDR2 as SQIVND (reference sequence). The CDR3 is CASSIIEYSNQPQHF. In DNA form, the CDR3 reads TGTGCCAGTAGTATAATTGAGTATAGCAATCAGCCCCAGCATTTT.

This clone was recorded only once. The V and J genes are TRBV27 and TRBJ2-3; 13 bases are shared with TRBD2. Germline V gene lookup returns CDR1 MNHEY and CDR2 SMNVEV (reference sequence). CDR3 length: 16 amino acids. With V trimmed by 4 bases and J by 3 bases, 4 bases remained unmatched. The CDR3 coding sequence is TGTGCCAGCAGTTACCTACTAGCGGGAGGGACAGATACGCAGTATTTT. Its protein is CASSYLLAGGTDTQYF.

This chain links TRBV13 with TRBJ2-7; no definite D call. The germline V gene has CDR1 PRHDT and CDR2 FYEKMQ (reference sequence). The CDR3 is 13 residues long. Trimming took 2 bases from V and 5 from J, leaving 10 bases between them. In nucleotides, the CDR3 is TGTGCCAGCAGCTTATACCAGCGCCACGAGCAGTACTTC. It specifies CASSLYQRHEQYF.

The chain couples TRBV27 to TRBJ2-1; 8 bases are a match to TRBD2. V trimming: 7 bases; J trimming: 6 bases; junction bases outside the gene matches: 17. Germline V gene data show CDR1 as MNHEY and CDR2 as SMNVEV (reference sequence). The CDR3 contains 17 residues. In nucleotides, the CDR3 is TGTGCCAGCACCGACTCCGCCGGGACTAGTAGGGCCAATGAGCAGTTCTTC. Translated, it gives CASTDSAGTSRANEQFF.